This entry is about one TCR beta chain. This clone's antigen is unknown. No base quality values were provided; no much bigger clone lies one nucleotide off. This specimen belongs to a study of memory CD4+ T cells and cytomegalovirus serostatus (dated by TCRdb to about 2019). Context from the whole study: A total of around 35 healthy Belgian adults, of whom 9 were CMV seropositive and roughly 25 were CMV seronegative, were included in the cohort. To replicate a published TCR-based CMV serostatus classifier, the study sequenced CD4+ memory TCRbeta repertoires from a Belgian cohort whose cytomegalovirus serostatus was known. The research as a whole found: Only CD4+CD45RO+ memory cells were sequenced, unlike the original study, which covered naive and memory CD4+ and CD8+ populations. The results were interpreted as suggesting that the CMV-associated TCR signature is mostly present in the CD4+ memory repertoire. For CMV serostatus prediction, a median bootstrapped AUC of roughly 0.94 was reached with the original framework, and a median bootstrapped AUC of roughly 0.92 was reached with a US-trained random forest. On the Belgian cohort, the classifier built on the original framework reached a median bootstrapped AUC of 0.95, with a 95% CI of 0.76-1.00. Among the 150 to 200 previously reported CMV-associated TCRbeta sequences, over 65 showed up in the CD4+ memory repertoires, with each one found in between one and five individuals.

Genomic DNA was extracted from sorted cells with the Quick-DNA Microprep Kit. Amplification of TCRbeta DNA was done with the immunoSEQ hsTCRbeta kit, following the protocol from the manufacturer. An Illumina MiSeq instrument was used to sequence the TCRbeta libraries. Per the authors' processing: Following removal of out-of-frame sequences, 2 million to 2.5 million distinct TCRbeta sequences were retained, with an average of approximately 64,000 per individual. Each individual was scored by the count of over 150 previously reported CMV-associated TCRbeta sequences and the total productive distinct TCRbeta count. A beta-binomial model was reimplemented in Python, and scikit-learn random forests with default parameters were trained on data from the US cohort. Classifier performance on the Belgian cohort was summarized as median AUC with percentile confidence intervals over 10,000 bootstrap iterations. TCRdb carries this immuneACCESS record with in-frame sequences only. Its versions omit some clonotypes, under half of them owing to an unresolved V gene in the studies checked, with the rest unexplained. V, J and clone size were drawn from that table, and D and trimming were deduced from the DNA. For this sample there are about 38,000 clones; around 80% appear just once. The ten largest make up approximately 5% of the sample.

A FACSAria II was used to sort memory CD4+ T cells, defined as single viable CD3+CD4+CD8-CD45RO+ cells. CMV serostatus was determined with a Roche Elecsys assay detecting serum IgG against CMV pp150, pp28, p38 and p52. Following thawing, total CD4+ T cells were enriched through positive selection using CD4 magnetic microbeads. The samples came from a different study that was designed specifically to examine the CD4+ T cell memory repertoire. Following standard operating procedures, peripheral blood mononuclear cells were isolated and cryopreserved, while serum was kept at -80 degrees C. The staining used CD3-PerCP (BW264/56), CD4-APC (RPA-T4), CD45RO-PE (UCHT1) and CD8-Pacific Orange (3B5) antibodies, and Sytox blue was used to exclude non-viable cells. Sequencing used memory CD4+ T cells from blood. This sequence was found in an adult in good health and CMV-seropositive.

The CDR3 region: CASSLRGINTEAFF. The DNA sequence reads TGCGCCAGCAGCCTCAGGGGGATAAACACTGAAGCTTTCTTT. The rearranged segments are TRBV5-1 and TRBJ1-1; 7 bases in the junction line up with TRBD1. The germline V gene yields SGHRS for CDR1 and YFSETQ for CDR2. The CDR3 numbers 14 residues from cysteine through phenylalanine. Just CDR3 DNA is preserved here, 42 bases in frame from base 1. The germline V and J ends show losses of 4 bases and 2 bases respectively, and no gene match explains 5 bases of the junction.